A selection of T cell receptor beta chains follows, all from one sample in a study of T-cell memory formation after mild COVID-19. TCRdb called the 5' RACE reads again in MiXCR, with one record for every CDR3 protein. The sample shows 350,000 to 500,000 distinct CDR3 sequences, 23% of them seen only once. The specimen was PBMCs or a T cell subset sorted from them (not recorded which). These TCRs come from an adult woman who had mild COVID-19 (a few samples of this study predate the infection). Cell type and time point are not known. The CDR3 runs from the conserved cysteine through the conserved F or W. Fields, in order: clone size, D gene, J gene, V gene, CDR3 DNA, CDR3 protein. A D gene is named only where the DNA matches it firmly. Clone size, where shown, is once, few, many, or a class for clones that have expanded.

>few|TRBD1|TRBJ1-1|TRBV6-5
TGTGCCAGCAGACCGGACAGGGGCACTGAAGCTTTCTTT
CASRPDRGTEAFF
>NA|NA|TRBJ2-3|TRBV7-6
TGTGCCAGCAGCTTAAGTTTTCGGAGGGGGCGACTCACAGATACGCAGTATTTT
CASSLSFRRGRLTDTQYF
>NA|NA|TRBJ2-2|TRBV11-3
TGTGCCAGCTCCCCGGGGGCCGGGAACACCGGGGAGCTGTTTTTT
CASSPGAGNTGELFF
>few|NA|TRBJ2-7|TRBV4-1
TGCGCCAGCAGCCAAGGACAAGACTACGAGCAGTACTTC
CASSQGQDYEQYF
>few|TRBD1|TRBJ2-5|TRBV7-6
TGTGCCAGCAGCTTATATGGGGACAGCGACCAAGAGACCCAGTACTTC
CASSLYGDSDQETQYF
>NA|TRBD2|TRBJ2-5|TRBV3-1
TGTGCCAGCAGCCGAGAATCGTTCGGACTAGCGGGGGGGTACCAAGAGACCCAGTACTTC
CASSRESFGLAGGYQETQYF
>NA|NA|TRBJ2-5|TRBV10-3
TGTGCCATCAGTGAGACAGGAGGGGGGCCCCAAGAGACCCAGTACTTC
CAISETGGGPQETQYF
>few|NA|TRBJ2-7|TRBV18
TGTGCCAGCTCACCCAGGGAATACGAGCAGTACTTC
CASSPREYEQYF
>many|TRBD2|TRBJ2-1|TRBV18
TGTGCCAGCTCACCCCAAGCGGGAGCGGACAATGAGCAGTTCTTC
CASSPQAGADNEQFF
>NA|NA|TRBJ2-7|TRBV20-1
TGCAGTGCTAGAGATCCATACGTCCGCGGGCCAACCTACGAGCAGTACTTC
CSARDPYVRGPTYEQYF
>few|TRBD1|TRBJ1-2|TRBV18
TGTGCCAGCCCGCAGGGGGCTGGCTACACCTTC
CASPQGAGYTF
>few|TRBD2|TRBJ2-1|TRBV24-1
TGTGCCACCAGTGAAGTTGGAGCGGGGGGGCGGTATGAGCAGTTCTTC
CATSEVGAGGRYEQFF
>NA|NA|TRBJ2-1|TRBV27
TGTGCCAGCAGTTCATTGGACCCTAGGAATGAGCAGTTCTTC
CASSSLDPRNEQFF
>NA|NA|TRBJ1-2|TRBV5-1
TGCGCCAGCAGGGGAGGACCGAACTATGGCTACACCTTC
CASRGGPNYGYTF
>NA|NA|TRBJ2-6|TRBV4-2
TGTGCCAGCAGCCAAGATCGACAGTTCTCTGGGGCCAACGTCCTGACTTTC
CASSQDRQFSGANVLTF
>NA|TRBD1|TRBJ1-1|TRBV10-3
TGTGCCATTAACAGGGGGAACACTGAAGCTTTCTTT
CAINRGNTEAFF
>few|NA|TRBJ1-3|TRBV7-9
TGTGCCAGCGATGGGTCACTGGTCGGCACCATATATTTT
CASDGSLVGTIYF
>NA|TRBD2|TRBJ2-7|TRBV9
TGTGCCAGCAGCACCGGGGGAGGGGAGCAGTACTTC
CASSTGGGEQYF
>NA|NA|TRBJ2-5|TRBV5-1
TGCGCCAGCAGCTTGGTTCCGGGGGCAGGAGAGACCCAGTACTTC
CASSLVPGAGETQYF
>NA|NA|TRBJ1-2|TRBV4-2
TGTGCCAGCAGCCCAAGGGAACGGCCTCATGGCTACACCTTC
CASSPRERPHGYTF
>few|TRBD1|TRBJ2-2|TRBV9
TGTGCCAGCAGACCTCCCGGACAGGGGAACACCGGGGAGCTGTTTTTT
CASRPPGQGNTGELFF